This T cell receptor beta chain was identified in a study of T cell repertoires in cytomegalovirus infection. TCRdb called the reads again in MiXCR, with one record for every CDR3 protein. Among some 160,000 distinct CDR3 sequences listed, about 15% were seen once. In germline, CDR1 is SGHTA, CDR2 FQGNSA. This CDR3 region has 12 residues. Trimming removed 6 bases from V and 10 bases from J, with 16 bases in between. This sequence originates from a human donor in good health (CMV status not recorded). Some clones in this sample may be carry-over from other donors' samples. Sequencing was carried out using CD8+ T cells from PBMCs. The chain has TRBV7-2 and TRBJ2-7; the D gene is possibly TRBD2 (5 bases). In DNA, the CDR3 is TGTGCCAGCAGTCGCACCAGCCGGGATCAGTACTTC. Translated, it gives CASSRTSRDQYF.